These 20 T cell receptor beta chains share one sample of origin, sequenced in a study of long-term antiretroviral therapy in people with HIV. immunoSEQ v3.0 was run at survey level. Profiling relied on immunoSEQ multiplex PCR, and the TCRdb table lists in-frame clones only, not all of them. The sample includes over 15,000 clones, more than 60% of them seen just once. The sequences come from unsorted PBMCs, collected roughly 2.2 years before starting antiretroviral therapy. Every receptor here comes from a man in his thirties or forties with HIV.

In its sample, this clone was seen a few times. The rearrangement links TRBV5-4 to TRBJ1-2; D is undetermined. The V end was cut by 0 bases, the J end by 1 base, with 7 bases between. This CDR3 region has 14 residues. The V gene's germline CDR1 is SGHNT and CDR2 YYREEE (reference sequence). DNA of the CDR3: TGTGCCAGCAGCTTGGGACTTGGTAACTATGGCTACACCTTC. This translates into CASSLGLGNYGYTF.

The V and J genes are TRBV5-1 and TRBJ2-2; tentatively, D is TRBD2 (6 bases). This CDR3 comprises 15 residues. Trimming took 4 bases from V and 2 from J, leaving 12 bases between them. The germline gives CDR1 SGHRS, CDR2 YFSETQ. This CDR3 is CASSAWDSNTGELFF. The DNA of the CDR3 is TGCGCCAGCAGCGCGTGGGACTCTAACACCGGGGAGCTGTTTTTT. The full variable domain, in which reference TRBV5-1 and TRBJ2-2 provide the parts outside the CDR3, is KAGVTQTPRYLIKTRGQQVTLSCSPISGHRSVSWYQQTPGQGLQFLFEYFSETQRNKGNFPGRFSGRQFSNSRSEMNVSTLELGDSALYLCASSAWDSNTGELFFGEGSRLTVL.

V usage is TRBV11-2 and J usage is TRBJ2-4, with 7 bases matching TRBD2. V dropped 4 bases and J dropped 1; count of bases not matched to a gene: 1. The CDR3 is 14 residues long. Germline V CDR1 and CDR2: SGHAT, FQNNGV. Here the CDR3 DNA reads TGTGCCAGCAGCTGGGGGGGGGCCAAAAACATTCAGTACTTC. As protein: CASSWGGAKNIQYF.

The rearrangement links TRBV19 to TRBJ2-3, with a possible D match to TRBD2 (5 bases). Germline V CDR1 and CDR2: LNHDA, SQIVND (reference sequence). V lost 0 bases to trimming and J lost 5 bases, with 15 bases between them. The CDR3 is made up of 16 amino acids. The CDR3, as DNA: TGTGCCAGTAGTATAGATCTTCCGGGGTGGCGAGATACGCAGTATTTT. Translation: CASSIDLPGWRDTQYF. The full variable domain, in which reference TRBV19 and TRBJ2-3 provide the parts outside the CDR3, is DGGITQSPKYLFRKEGQNVTLSCEQNLNHDAMYWYRQDPGQGLRLIYYSQIVNDFQKGDIAEGYSVSREKKESFPLTVTSAQKNPTAFYLCASSIDLPGWRDTQYFGPGTRLTVL.

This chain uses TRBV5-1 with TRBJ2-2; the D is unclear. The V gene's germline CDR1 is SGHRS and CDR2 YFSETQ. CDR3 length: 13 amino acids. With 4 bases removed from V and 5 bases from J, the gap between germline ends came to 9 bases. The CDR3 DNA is TGCGCCAGCAGCCCTCGAGAAACCGGGGAGCTGTTTTTT. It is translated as CASSPRETGELFF.

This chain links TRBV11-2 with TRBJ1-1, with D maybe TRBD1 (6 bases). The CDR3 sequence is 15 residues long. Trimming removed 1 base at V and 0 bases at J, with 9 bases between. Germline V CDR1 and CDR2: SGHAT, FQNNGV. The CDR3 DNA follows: TGTGCCAGCAGCTTAGGCGACAGGATGAACACTGAAGCTTTCTTT. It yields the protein CASSLGDRMNTEAFF.

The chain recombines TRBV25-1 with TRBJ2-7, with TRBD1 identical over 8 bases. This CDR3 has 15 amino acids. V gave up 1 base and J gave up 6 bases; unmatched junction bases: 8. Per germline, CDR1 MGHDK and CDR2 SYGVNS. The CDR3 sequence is CASSEFLGTGGEQYF. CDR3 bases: TGTGCCAGCAGTGAATTTCTGGGGACAGGCGGCGAGCAGTACTTC.

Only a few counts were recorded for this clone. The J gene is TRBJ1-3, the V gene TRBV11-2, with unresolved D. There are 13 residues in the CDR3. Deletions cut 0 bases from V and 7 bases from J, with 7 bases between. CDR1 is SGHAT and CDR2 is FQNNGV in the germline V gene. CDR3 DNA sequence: TGTGCCAGCAGCTTAGATCCCCCGAACACCATATATTTT. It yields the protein CASSLDPPNTIYF.

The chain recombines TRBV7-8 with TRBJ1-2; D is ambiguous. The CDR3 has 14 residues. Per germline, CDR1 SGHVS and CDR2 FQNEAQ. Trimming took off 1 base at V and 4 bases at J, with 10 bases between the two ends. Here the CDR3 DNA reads TGTGCCAGCAGCTTAGGAGGGATTCGCTATGGCTACACCTTC. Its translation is CASSLGGIRYGYTF.

CDR3 DNA: TGTCACCTCCCGGGAGGGGACAGCAATCAGCCCCAGCATTTT. Translated: CHLPGGDSNQPQHF. This rearrangement joins TRBV21-1 to TRBJ1-5. TRBV21-1 is a pseudogene locus. This CDR3 has 14 amino acids.

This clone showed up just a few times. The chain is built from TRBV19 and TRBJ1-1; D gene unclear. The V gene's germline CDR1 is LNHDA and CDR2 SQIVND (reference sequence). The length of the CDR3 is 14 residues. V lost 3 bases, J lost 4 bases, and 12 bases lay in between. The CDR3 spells CASSIWTEITEAFF. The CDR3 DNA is TGTGCCAGTAGTATCTGGACCGAGATCACTGAAGCTTTCTTT.

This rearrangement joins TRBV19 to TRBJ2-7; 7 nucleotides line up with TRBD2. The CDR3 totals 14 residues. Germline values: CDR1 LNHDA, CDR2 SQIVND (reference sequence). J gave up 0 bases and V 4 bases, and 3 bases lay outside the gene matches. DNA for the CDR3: TGTGCCAGTAGTACTTCTAGCGGCTCCTACGAGCAGTACTTC. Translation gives CASSTSSGSYEQYF. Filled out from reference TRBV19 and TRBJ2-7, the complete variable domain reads DGGITQSPKYLFRKEGQNVTLSCEQNLNHDAMYWYRQDPGQGLRLIYYSQIVNDFQKGDIAEGYSVSREKKESFPLTVTSAQKNPTAFYLCASSTSSGSYEQYFGPGTRLTVT.

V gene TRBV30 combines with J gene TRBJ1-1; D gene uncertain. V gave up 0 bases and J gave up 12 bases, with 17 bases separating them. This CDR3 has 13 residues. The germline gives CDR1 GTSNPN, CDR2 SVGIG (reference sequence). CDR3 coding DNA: TGTGCCTGGAGTGTATTTGGGGAGCATGGGACTTTCTTT. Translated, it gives CAWSVFGEHGTFF.

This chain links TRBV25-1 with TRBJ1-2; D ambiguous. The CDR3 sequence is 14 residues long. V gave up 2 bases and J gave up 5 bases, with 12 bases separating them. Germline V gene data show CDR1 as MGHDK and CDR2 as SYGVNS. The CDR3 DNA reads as TGTGCCAGCAGTGAAACCGGACGGACTTATGGCTACACCTTC. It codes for CASSETGRTYGYTF.

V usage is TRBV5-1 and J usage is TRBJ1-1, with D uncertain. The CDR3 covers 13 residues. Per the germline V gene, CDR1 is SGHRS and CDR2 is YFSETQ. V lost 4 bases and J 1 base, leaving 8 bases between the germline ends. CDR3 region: CASSPAGNTEAFF. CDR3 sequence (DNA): TGCGCCAGCAGCCCCGCTGGGAACACTGAAGCTTTCTTT.

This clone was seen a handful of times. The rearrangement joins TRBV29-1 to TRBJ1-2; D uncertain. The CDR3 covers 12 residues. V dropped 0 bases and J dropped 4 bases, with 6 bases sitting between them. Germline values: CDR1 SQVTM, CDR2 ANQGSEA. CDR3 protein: CSVEEGFYGYTF. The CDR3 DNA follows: TGCAGCGTTGAAGAGGGCTTCTATGGCTACACCTTC.

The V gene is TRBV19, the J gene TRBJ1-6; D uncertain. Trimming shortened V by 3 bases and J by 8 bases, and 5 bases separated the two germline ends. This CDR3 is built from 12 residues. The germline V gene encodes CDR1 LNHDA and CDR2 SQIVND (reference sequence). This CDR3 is CASSIGDSPLHF. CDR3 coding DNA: TGTGCCAGTAGTATCGGGGATTCACCCCTCCACTTT.

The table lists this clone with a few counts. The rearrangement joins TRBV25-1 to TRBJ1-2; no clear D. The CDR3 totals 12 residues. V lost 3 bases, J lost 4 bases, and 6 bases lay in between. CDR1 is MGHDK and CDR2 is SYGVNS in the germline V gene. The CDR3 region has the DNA TGTGCCAGCAGTGACAGGACCTATGGCTACACCTTC. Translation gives CASSDRTYGYTF.

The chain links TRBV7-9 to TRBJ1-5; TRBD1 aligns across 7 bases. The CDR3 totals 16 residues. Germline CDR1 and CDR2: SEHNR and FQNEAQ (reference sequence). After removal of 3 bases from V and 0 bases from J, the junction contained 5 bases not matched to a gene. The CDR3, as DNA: TGTGCCAGCAGCTTGGGGACAGTAAATAGCAATCAGCCCCAGCATTTT. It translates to CASSLGTVNSNQPQHF.

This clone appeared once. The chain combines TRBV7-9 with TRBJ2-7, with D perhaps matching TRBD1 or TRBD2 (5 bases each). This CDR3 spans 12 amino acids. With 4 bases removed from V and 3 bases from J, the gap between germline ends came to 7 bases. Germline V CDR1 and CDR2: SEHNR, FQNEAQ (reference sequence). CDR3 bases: TGTGCCAGCAGCTGGGACGGCTACGAGCAGTACTTC. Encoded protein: CASSWDGYEQYF. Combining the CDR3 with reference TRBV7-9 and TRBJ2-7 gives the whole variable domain DTGVSQNPRHKITKRGQNVTFRCDPISEHNRLYWYRQTLGQGPEFLTYFQNEAQLEKSRLLSDRFSAERPKGSFSTLEIQRTEQGDSAMYLCASSWDGYEQYFGPGTRLTVT.